One TCR beta chain is described in this entry. The sample originates from a study of T cell clones after liver transplantation. Study context: Blood was drawn pre-transplant, before withdrawal, and after full or failed withdrawal.

The assay was immunoSEQ multiplex PCR, and TCRdb's table has in-frame clones only and misses some. The sample comprises about 120,000 clones, approximately 90% of which are singletons, and 0.8% to 0.9% rests with the top ten. Germline V gives CDR1 KGHSH, CDR2 LQKENI. Between the trimmed V and J ends, which lost 2 bases and 3 bases, there was a span of 8 bases. The CDR3 spans 13 residues. This receptor was taken from a human patient who received a liver transplant. Some T cells may have originated in the graft donor. The chain carries TRBV18 and TRBJ2-7; D perhaps matches TRBD2 (5 bases). Sequenced material: CD4+ T cells from blood, taken 12 months after liver transplant. The CDR3 DNA is TGTGCCAGCTCACCAGAGCGGTTCTACGAGCAGTACTTC. Protein product: CASSPERFYEQYF.